This T cell receptor beta chain is from a study of neurological immune-mediated disorders. Time point defined: technical triplicate 2. The T cells used for sorted libraries numbered about 930,000, either CD4+ or CD8+. Germline V gene sequence: CDR1 SGHRS, CDR2 YFSETQ. CDR3 size: 16 residues. After removal of 4 bases from V and 2 bases from J, the junction contained 8 bases not matched to a gene. This clonotype was detected many times. Synthesis of cDNA was accomplished via 5'RACE employing 10-nucleotide random UMIs. From the 5' RACE reads, TCRdb called clonotypes with MiXCR, one entry per CDR3 protein. The repertoire holds more than 30,000 distinct CDR3 sequences, with about 14% as singletons.

The chain links TRBV5-1 to TRBJ2-3, with TRBD2 matching 9 bases. The TCR sequence derives from a female donor with HTLV-1-associated myelopathy (HAM/TSP). The sequenced material came from CD4+ T cells from blood. The CDR3: CASSTRLAEVTDTQYF. The CDR3 DNA follows: TGCGCCAGCAGCACCCGACTAGCGGAAGTCACAGATACGCAGTATTTT.